Sequencing of this TCR beta chain was carried out in a study of blood T cell repertoires in COVID-19. Study in general: In each case, the material was cDNA or gDNA derived from T cells, B-cell-depleted T cells, or PBMCs.

The CDR3 is made up of 13 amino acids. Germline CDR1 is GTSNPN and CDR2 is SVGIG (reference sequence). V lost 5 bases, J lost 1 base, and 11 bases lay in between. Using immunoSEQ multiplex PCR, the repertoire was profiled, and TCRdb retains in-frame clones only, with some absent. The sample lists under 200,000 clones; around 82% were seen once. This clonotype originated in a woman older than 75 with acute or convalescent COVID-19. V is TRBV30 and J is TRBJ1-1; D possibly corresponds to TRBD1 (6 bases). The sequenced sample was peripheral blood. CDR3 DNA sequence: TGTGCCTGGGAGACAGGTGGGAACACTGAAGCTTTCTTT. It encodes CAWETGGNTEAFF.